This T cell receptor beta chain was captured in a study of blood T cell repertoires in COVID-19. At the level of the study: Nucleic acid was either cDNA or gDNA, and it came from T cells, B-cell-depleted T cells, or PBMCs.

The authors' processing: Cell counts per sample came from amplifying reference gene primers. Sequenced by immunoSEQ multiplex PCR; TCRdb stores in-frame clones only, minus some. The V and J calls and the clone size are those of that table, but D and trimming were determined from the DNA. The table has 200,000 to 300,000 clones, around 80% seen once. The CDR3 is 14 amino acids. Germline lookup yields CDR1 SGHDN and CDR2 FVKESK. Trimming took off 0 bases at V and 4 bases at J, with 9 bases between the two ends. Sequenced: peripheral blood. The clonotype comes from a young woman with acute or convalescent COVID-19. This rearrangement joins TRBV14 to TRBJ2-5; D is perhaps TRBD2 (5 bases). The CDR3 protein is CASSQDEGSETQYF. The DNA of the CDR3 is TGTGCCAGCAGCCAAGATGAGGGATCAGAGACCCAGTACTTC. The variable domain in full, completed from reference TRBV14 and TRBJ2-5, reads EAGVTQFPSHSVIEKGQTVTLRCDPISGHDNLYWYRRVMGKEIKFLLHFVKESKQDESGMPNNRFLAERTGGTYSTLKVQPAELEDSGVYFCASSQDEGSETQYFGPGTRLLVL.